This is a list of T cell receptor beta chains from one sample in a study of human T cells and chemical hapten exposure. In TCRdb, the RACE reads were re-called with MiXCR into one record per CDR3 protein. This sample has 95,000 to 150,000 distinct CDR3 sequences, with around 13% found just once. This specimen was whole blood, taken in connection with sensitization to the hapten diphenylcyclopropenone (DPC). The receptors shown here come from a man aged 18 to 35 with alopecia areata. Some clones in this sample may be carry-over from other donors' samples. Each CDR3 is given with its conserved first and last residue. D genes are given only for firm matches.

J gene | V gene | D gene | CDR3 protein
TRBJ1-1 | TRBV4-3 | - | CASSQDLGTGAAEAFF
TRBJ2-1 | TRBV6-5 | TRBD2 | CASSYSLLSGGRTIEQFF
TRBJ2-3 | TRBV24-1 | - | CATSDSRTQRSTDTQYF
TRBJ2-1 | TRBV6-2/TRBV6-3 | TRBD1 | CASSEGGARSEQFF
TRBJ1-2 | TRBV4-1 | - | CASSQDQLWGGYGYTF
TRBJ1-4 | TRBV21-1 | - | CATDTASKKLFF
TRBJ2-5 | TRBV11-2 | - | CASSLDGGVQETQYF
TRBJ1-1 | TRBV4-1 | - | CASSHVGLNTEAFF
TRBJ1-1 | TRBV7-2 | - | CASSPAVRNTEAFF
TRBJ1-1 | TRBV7-2 | TRBD1 | CASSWGTGRRAFF
TRBJ1-1 | TRBV6-5 | - | CASSSPALQGSGTEAFF
TRBJ1-1 | TRBV12-3/TRBV12-4 | - | CASSFHLGSEAFF
TRBJ1-4 | TRBV2 | TRBD1 | CASSDRQGFVEKLFF
TRBJ1-3 | TRBV7-8 | - | CASRRGVSSGNTIYF